The clone carrying this T cell receptor (beta chain) was observed once. Trimming took 1 base from V and 2 from J; bases not matched to a gene: 7. Germline-derived CDR1 and CDR2 are SGHTA and FQGNSA. CDR3 size: 16 residues. This sample stems from a study of OX40 agonist ivuxolimab in advanced cancers. The repertoire was sequenced with immunoSEQ multiplex PCR; TCRdb's copy has only in-frame clones and lacks some. The table includes approximately 66,000 clones, about 86% detected once. The rearrangement uses TRBV7-2 and TRBJ2-7; 8 nucleotides line up with TRBD2. Material: CD4+ or CD8+ T cells sorted from blood, obtained in a trial of the OX40 agonist ivuxolimab. The TCR sequence derives from an adult with an advanced solid tumor such as melanoma, head and neck, liver or kidney cancer. The CDR3 spells CASSLGSRGVTYEQYF. In DNA, the CDR3 is TGTGCCAGCAGCTTAGGGTCGCGGGGGGTAACCTACGAGCAGTACTTC.